This record concerns one TCR beta chain sequence. The antigen remains undetermined. These data belong to a study of T cell responses to AZD1222 COVID-19 vaccine. Study observations and caveats: Reportedly, close to half of spike-specific TCRs are directed against unmutated variant regions.

The assay was immunoSEQ multiplex PCR, and TCRdb's table has in-frame clones only and misses some. The table shows approximately 200,000 clones, with over 70% occurring only once. Germline CDR1 is SGHTA and CDR2 is FQGNSA. Trimming left V 5 bases short and J 0 bases short, with 5 bases between. The CDR3 is made up of 12 amino acids. The sample was peripheral blood, taken on day 0 of MenACWY control vaccination. The sequence was collected from an adult in good health. The chain is built from TRBV7-2 and TRBJ2-7; D is unresolved. DNA of the CDR3: TGTGCCAGCAGCCGACGCTCCTACGAGCAGTACTTC. It codes for CASSRRSYEQYF.